The rows below give T cell receptor beta chains drawn from one sample of a study of T cells after posttransplantation cyclophosphamide. Profiled with immunoSEQ multiplex PCR; TCRdb holds only in-frame clones, not every one. Of some 20,000 clones listed, 95% to 98% are singletons. Sequenced sample: naive CD4+ T cells sorted from PBMCs. These receptors originate from a man aged 40-49 years in good health, CMV-negative, and a related stem cell transplant donor. Both conserved end residues are part of each CDR3. The D gene is left open where the match is weak. The size field is filled for only some rows; it gives once, few, many or a size class.

TRBJ2-2,TRBV29-1,-,-,TGCAGCGGCGAAAGGGGGTTTAACACCGGGGAGCTGTTTTTT,CSGERGFNTGELFF
TRBJ2-4,TRBV2,-,-,TGTGCCAGCAGGGATGGGAGGACGAACATTCAGTACTTC,CASRDGRTNIQYF
TRBJ2-3,TRBV29-1,-,-,TGCAGCGTTGAAGTCGTAACTTTACAGCGGTCCACAGATACGCAGTATTTT,CSVEVVTLQRSTDTQYF
TRBJ2-1,TRBV11-1,-,TRBD1,TGTGCCAGCAGCTTCGGACAGGGGGCTCGGGAGCAGTTCTTC,CASSFGQGAREQFF
TRBJ1-5,TRBV6-1,-,-,TGTGCCAGCAGTGAAGTCTGGTCCGACTATCAGCCCCAGCATTTT,CASSEVWSDYQPQHF
TRBJ1-3,TRBV19,-,-,TGTGCCAGTAGTATAACAGGGTCCGGAAACACCATATATTTT,CASSITGSGNTIYF
TRBJ2-7,TRBV6-5,-,TRBD2,TGTGCCAGCAGTTCCCCTAGCGGATTCACCTACGAGCAGTACTTC,CASSSPSGFTYEQYF
TRBJ2-7,TRBV28,-,-,TGTGCCAGCGGGCCGGGGACCTACGAGCAGTACTTC,CASGPGTYEQYF
TRBJ2-2,TRBV7-2,once,-,TGTGCCAGCAGCTTAGAATCAGGGACGAACACCGGGGAGCTGTTTTTT,CASSLESGTNTGELFF
TRBJ2-7,TRBV7-3,-,-,TGTGCCAGCAGCTTAATTGCGGGGACTTTGGGCGAGCAGTACTTC,CASSLIAGTLGEQYF
TRBJ1-1,TRBV6-1,-,TRBD1,TGTGCCAGCGGATTTGCCGGGACAGCGAACACTGAAGCTTTCTTT,CASGFAGTANTEAFF
TRBJ2-3,TRBV9,-,-,TGTGCCAGCAGCGTAGACGGGGGTAGCACAGATACGCAGTATTTT,CASSVDGGSTDTQYF
TRBJ2-5,TRBV30,once,-,TGTGCCTGGAGTGTACGCGGGGCCGAGACCCAGTACTTC,CAWSVRGAETQYF
TRBJ1-4,TRBV6-5,-,-,TGTGCCAGCAGCGGCAGGGACTTAGAAAAACTGTTTTTT,CASSGRDLEKLFF
TRBJ1-1,TRBV19,-,-,TGTGCCAGTGGTCAGACTAGGGACACTGAAGCTTTCTTT,CASGQTRDTEAFF
TRBJ2-5,TRBV19,once,-,TGTGCCACCCTAGACAGAAACCAAGAGACCCAGTACTTC,CATLDRNQETQYF
TRBJ1-2,TRBV6-1,once,-,TGTGCCAGCAGTGGACGAGGTGGTCGCGGCTACACCTTC,CASSGRGGRGYTF
TRBJ1-5,TRBV28,-,-,TGTGCCAGCAGTCTCCCCCACAGGGCGCGGAGCAATCAGCCCCAGCATTTT,CASSLPHRARSNQPQHF
TRBJ2-2,TRBV5-1,-,-,TGCGCCAGCAACGTAGTGGGCGCGAACACCGGGGAGCTGTTTTTT,CASNVVGANTGELFF
TRBJ2-2,TRBV2,-,-,TGTGCCAGCAGTGATGAGGACACCGGGGAGCTGTTTTTT,CASSDEDTGELFF
TRBJ2-3,TRBV5-1,-,TRBD2,TGCGCCAGCAGCTTGCTGACTAGCGGGAGGGGGACAGATACGCAGTATTTT,CASSLLTSGRGTDTQYF
TRBJ2-7,TRBV18,-,-,TGTGCCAGCTCGGACACTTACGAGCAGTACTTC,CASSDTYEQYF
TRBJ2-3,TRBV30,-,-,TGTGCTTGCACGTCAGCGCTGACAGATACGCAGTATTTT,CACTSALTDTQYF
TRBJ2-2,TRBV27,-,TRBD1,TGTGCCAGCAGCTGGACAGGTACCACCGGGGAGCTGTTTTTT,CASSWTGTTGELFF
TRBJ2-1,TRBV19,-,-,TGTGCCAGTAGTGAGGGGACTTACAATGAGCAGTTCTTC,CASSEGTYNEQFF
TRBJ2-2,TRBV28,-,TRBD1,TGTGCCAGCATATCGGGACAGGGTCCCGGGGAGCTGTTTTTT,CASISGQGPGELFF
TRBJ1-5,TRBV28,-,TRBD1,TGTGCCAGCAGTGGGACAGTCGCCAATCAGCCCCAGCATTTT,CASSGTVANQPQHF
TRBJ1-2,TRBV27,-,-,TGTGCCAGCAGGCCCGTCCGCGACTATGGCTACACCTTC,CASRPVRDYGYTF
TRBJ1-2,TRBV6-5,-,TRBD1,TGTGCCAGCAGTACAGGGGTTAACTATGGCTACACCTTC,CASSTGVNYGYTF